This T cell receptor beta chain is drawn from a study of response to subunit inactivated influenza vaccine. Whole-study findings and limits: It was the authors' suggestion that each seasonal influenza vaccination recruits few new T cells.

This CDR3 contains 17 residues. The J segment lost 8 bases and the V segment lost 3 bases, leaving 14 bases of the junction unmatched. From germline, CDR1 is SGHTA and CDR2 FQGNSA. TCRdb independently ran MiXCR on the RT-PCR reads; one entry per CDR3 protein. Altogether 650,000 to 850,000 distinct CDR3 sequences are present, more than 11% being singletons, with the ten largest covering roughly 6.4%. This clonotype was counted a few times. As yet, its antigen is unknown. The rearrangement links TRBV7-2 to TRBJ2-1; 9 nucleotides match TRBD2. This receptor was identified in a man aged 50-60 years who received an inactivated influenza vaccine. The sample in question was PBMCs from blood, obtained roughly 2 weeks before vaccination. CDR3 in DNA: TGTGCCAGCAGCTTTAAAATCTTAGCGGGGGTTTCCTATGAGCAGTTCTTC. Protein: CASSFKILAGVSYEQFF.